The next 31 T cell receptor beta chains were all read from a single sample in a study of shared clonotypes between healthy human individuals. Terminally differentiated effector memory CD45RA+ cells were left out of the naive CD8 fraction, which was CD45RO-negative and positively selected for CCR7. The data were produced by immunoSEQ multiplex PCR, yet TCRdb's version contains in-frame clones alone and is incomplete. Here the sample spans around 1.9 million clones, approximately 92% being singletons. The sequenced sample consisted of naive CD8+ T cells from PBMCs. The receptors originated from a man aged 18 to 30 in good health. Some clones in this sample may be carry-over from other donors' samples.

This chain joins TRBV7-9 and TRBJ1-1; possible D gene TRBD1, 6 bases. The germline gives CDR1 SEHNR, CDR2 FQNEAQ (reference sequence). The CDR3 is made up of 17 amino acids. V was pared by 5 bases and J by 1 base, with 20 bases between. The CDR3 bases are TGTGCCAGCAGCACCCGGCCCGGACAGAAAACGAACACTGAAGCTTTCTTT. It encodes CASSTRPGQKTNTEAFF.

This sequence joins TRBV5-6 and TRBJ1-2; 9 bases map to TRBD1. Trimming removed 3 bases from V and 2 bases from J; junction bases left unmatched: 2. The V gene's germline CDR1 is SGHDT and CDR2 YYEEEE. This CDR3 is 14 amino acids long. The CDR3 sequence: CASSSGQGNYGYTF. The DNA for the CDR3 is TGTGCCAGCAGCTCAGGACAGGGGAACTATGGCTACACCTTC.

This chain links TRBV7-9 with TRBJ2-7; 13 bases map to TRBD2. The CDR3 consists of 17 residues. The ends lost 2 bases at V and 5 bases at J; junction bases unmatched: 9. CDR1 is SEHNR, CDR2 FQNEAQ, per germline (reference sequence). The DNA for the CDR3 is TGTGCCAGCAGCTTAACCCCTGGACTAGCGGGAGCACACGAGCAGTACTTC. Protein: CASSLTPGLAGAHEQYF.

The chain combines TRBV5-1 with TRBJ1-2; 7 bases line up with TRBD1. The germline V gene encodes CDR1 SGHRS and CDR2 YFSETQ. The CDR3 is 11 amino acids. Unmatched junction bases numbered 4, after V lost 4 bases and J lost 10 bases. The CDR3 here is CASSLDRNYTF. The CDR3 bases are TGCGCCAGCAGCCTGGACAGGAACTACACCTTC.

The chain has TRBV7-6 and TRBJ1-5; perhaps TRBD1 as D (5 bases). V lost 1 base and J 4 bases, leaving 8 bases between the germline ends. CDR1 and CDR2 from the germline V gene are SGHVS and FNYEAQ. CDR3 length: 14 residues. CDR3 sequence reads: CASSLGQNNQPQHF. CDR3 sequence (DNA): TGTGCCAGCAGCTTAGGACAGAATAATCAGCCCCAGCATTTT.

The gene calls are TRBV27 and TRBJ1-5; D is undetermined. Per the germline V gene, CDR1 is MNHEY and CDR2 is SMNVEV (reference sequence). Trimming took off 6 bases at V and 0 bases at J, with 6 bases between the two ends. The CDR3 length is 13 residues. CDR3 bases: TGTGCCAGCAGAAGGAATAGCAATCAGCCCCAGCATTTT. Protein: CASRRNSNQPQHF.

The chain has TRBV15 and TRBJ2-1, with D hard to call. The CDR3 is made up of 16 amino acids. Looked up from germline, CDR1 is LNHNV and CDR2 is YYDKDF (reference sequence). Trimming removed 0 bases from V and 5 bases from J, with 14 bases in between. Here the CDR3 DNA reads TGTGCCACCAGCAGAGAGGACCTAAGCTATCACAATGAGCAGTTCTTC. It codes for CATSREDLSYHNEQFF.

Concerning this clone itself: The same CDR3 is also encoded by other DNA sequences in this sample. The CDR3 DNA follows: TGTGCCAGCAGTTTAGGCCTAGCGTCATACAATGAGCAGTTCTTC. It is translated as CASSLGLASYNEQFF. The V gene is TRBV27, the J gene TRBJ2-1; D perhaps matches TRBD2 (6 bases). Germline V CDR1 and CDR2: MNHEY, SMNVEV (reference sequence). Trimming pared 2 bases from V and 4 bases from J, leaving 12 bases between. This CDR3 has 15 amino acids.

The V gene is TRBV30, the J gene TRBJ2-7, with D perhaps TRBD2 (5 bases). CDR1 is GTSNPN and CDR2 is SVGIG in the germline V gene (reference sequence). There are 13 residues in the CDR3. Trimming removed 1 base at V and 5 bases at J, with 12 bases between. In nucleotides, the CDR3 is TGTGCCTGGAGTGCCGGGGTCATTCACGAGCAGTACTTC. It codes for CAWSAGVIHEQYF.

The chain combines TRBV7-9 with TRBJ1-2, with D unresolved. This CDR3 is built from 18 residues. V was clipped by 2 bases and J by 4 bases, with 23 bases between them. CDR1 is SEHNR and CDR2 is FQNEAQ in the germline V gene (reference sequence). The CDR3 region is CASSLPELKRDSSYGYTF. The CDR3 DNA reads TGTGCCAGCAGCTTACCGGAACTCAAAAGGGATAGCTCCTATGGCTACACCTTC. The full variable domain, in which reference TRBV7-9 and TRBJ1-2 provide the parts outside the CDR3, is DTGVSQNPRHKITKRGQNVTFRCDPISEHNRLYWYRQTLGQGPEFLTYFQNEAQLEKSRLLSDRFSAERPKGSFSTLEIQRTEQGDSAMYLCASSLPELKRDSSYGYTFGSGTRLTVV.

The rearrangement joins TRBV27 to TRBJ1-5, with D possibly TRBD1 on 6 matching bases. The V end was cut by 5 bases, the J end by 0 bases, with 14 bases between. The germline CDR1 and CDR2 sequences are MNHEY and SMNVEV (reference sequence). The CDR3 spans 16 residues. The chain's CDR3 is CASSPQGFDSNQPQHF. The CDR3 DNA is TGTGCCAGCAGTCCACAGGGATTCGATAGCAATCAGCCCCAGCATTTT.

Only one count was recorded for this clone. This rearrangement joins TRBV7-9 to TRBJ1-1; tentative D call: TRBD1 (6 bases). This CDR3 has 15 residues. The V end lost 3 bases, the J end lost 0 bases, and 11 bases lay between the germline ends. Looked up from germline, CDR1 is SEHNR and CDR2 is FQNEAQ (reference sequence). The CDR3 is CASSFPAGVNTEAFF. The DNA of the CDR3 is TGTGCCAGCAGCTTCCCAGCAGGGGTGAACACTGAAGCTTTCTTT.

The V call is TRBV10-3, the J call TRBJ1-4, with 10 bases matching TRBD1. There are 17 residues in the CDR3. V shed 3 bases and J 8 bases; nucleotides not matched to a gene: 12. Germline CDR1 ENHRY, CDR2 SYGVKD. The CDR3 region has the DNA TGTGCCATCAGTGAATCGGGACGAGGGACAGGGGACGAAAAACTGTTTTTT. This codes for CAISESGRGTGDEKLFF.

The chain carries TRBV27 and TRBJ2-7; TRBD1 matches at 7 bases. CDR1 and CDR2 from the germline V gene are MNHEY and SMNVEV (reference sequence). Trimming removed 4 bases from V and 3 bases from J; junction bases left unmatched: 3. The CDR3 has 13 residues. The CDR3 reads CASSYGQDYEQYF. In nucleotides, the CDR3 is TGTGCCAGCAGTTATGGACAGGACTACGAGCAGTACTTC.

The chain links TRBV7-9 to TRBJ1-2; D is unresolved. The germline V gene has CDR1 SEHNR and CDR2 FQNEAQ (reference sequence). Trimming left V 5 bases short and J 5 bases short, with 9 bases between. The length of the CDR3 is 12 residues. CDR3 in DNA: TGTGCCAGCAGCGACGGGTATTATGGCTACACCTTC. Translation: CASSDGYYGYTF. Full variable domain (missing parts from reference TRBV7-9 and TRBJ1-2): DTGVSQNPRHKITKRGQNVTFRCDPISEHNRLYWYRQTLGQGPEFLTYFQNEAQLEKSRLLSDRFSAERPKGSFSTLEIQRTEQGDSAMYLCASSDGYYGYTFGSGTRLTVV.

V usage is TRBV5-6 and J usage is TRBJ1-1, with no clear D. In germline, CDR1 is SGHDT, CDR2 YYEEEE. The CDR3 sequence is 15 residues long. Trimming cost V 0 bases and J 8 bases, with 17 bases left between them. The CDR3, as DNA: TGTGCCAGCAGCTTGGTCTCCCCTGGGCTGGGAGAAGCTTTCTTT. Translation: CASSLVSPGLGEAFF.

CDR3 in DNA: TGTGCCAGCAGCGTAGGGGTTCGGGATACGCAGTATTTT. Protein sequence: CASSVGVRDTQYF. The chain employs TRBV9 and TRBJ2-3; D unclear. V was clipped by 0 bases and J by 6 bases, with 8 bases between them. CDR3 size: 13 residues. CDR1 and CDR2 (germline): SGDLS, YYNGEE.

The chain employs TRBV7-9 and TRBJ2-7; 9 nucleotides match TRBD1. The germline V gene has CDR1 SEHNR and CDR2 FQNEAQ (reference sequence). The CDR3 covers 18 residues. V lost 5 bases, J lost 3 bases, and 17 bases stayed unmatched. The CDR3 reads CASSTFFSRQGGGYEQYF. CDR3 nucleotides: TGTGCCAGCAGCACGTTCTTTAGCCGACAGGGGGGTGGCTACGAGCAGTACTTC.

This rearrangement joins TRBV19 to TRBJ2-7, with D tentatively TRBD2 (6 bases). The germline CDR1 and CDR2 sequences are LNHDA and SQIVND (reference sequence). The CDR3 contains 11 residues. Trimming stripped 8 bases from V and 3 bases from J, with 8 bases between. As DNA, the CDR3 is TGTGCCAGTGGGACTGGCTACGAGCAGTACTTC. It is translated as CASGTGYEQYF. The full variable domain, in which reference TRBV19 and TRBJ2-7 provide the parts outside the CDR3, is DGGITQSPKYLFRKEGQNVTLSCEQNLNHDAMYWYRQDPGQGLRLIYYSQIVNDFQKGDIAEGYSVSREKKESFPLTVTSAQKNPTAFYLCASGTGYEQYFGPGTRLTVT.

V usage is TRBV29-1 and J usage is TRBJ2-1, with unresolved D. CDR1 is SQVTM and CDR2 is ANQGSEA in the germline V gene. Between the trimmed V and J ends, which lost 1 base and 8 bases, there was a span of 9 bases. CDR3 size: 12 residues. The CDR3 reads CSVEASLYEQFF. CDR3 coding DNA: TGCAGCGTTGAAGCCTCTTTATATGAGCAGTTCTTC.

This chain connects TRBV6-5 to TRBJ1-4; D not resolved. V lost 2 bases, J lost 5 bases, and 12 bases lay in between. Germline V CDR1 and CDR2: MNHEY, SVGAGI. This CDR3 comprises 15 residues. CDR3 sequence: CASSYGGNFNEKLFF. CDR3 nucleotide sequence: TGTGCCAGCAGTTACGGTGGCAATTTCAATGAAAAACTGTTTTTT.

This chain links TRBV4-3 with TRBJ2-2; TRBD2 matches 9 bases. The CDR3 extends over 18 amino acids. Germline CDR1 is LGHNA and CDR2 is YSLEER. V lost 1 base and J lost 7; bases outside the gene matches: 13. The CDR3 sequence: CASSQGTAGGPRIGELFF. Written as DNA, the CDR3 is TGCGCCAGCAGCCAAGGGACGGCGGGAGGGCCGAGGATCGGGGAGCTGTTTTTT.

The chain employs TRBV10-3 and TRBJ2-1, with D perhaps given as TRBD1 or TRBD2 (6 bases each). This CDR3 region has 14 residues. Trimming cost V 7 bases and J 3 bases, with 13 bases left between them. CDR1 and CDR2 (germline): ENHRY, SYGVKD. The CDR3 loop reads CAIMSGGGYNEQFF. The CDR3 bases are TGTGCCATCATGTCCGGGGGCGGCTACAATGAGCAGTTCTTC.

This clone was seen a single time. This chain uses TRBV5-4 with TRBJ2-7; D gene unclear. V dropped 0 bases and J dropped 5 bases, with 12 bases sitting between them. The germline CDR1 and CDR2 sequences are SGHNT and YYREEE (reference sequence). The CDR3 has 14 residues. As DNA, the CDR3 is TGTGCCAGCAGCTTGGGGCTGGTCGTCGACGAGCAGTACTTC. Its protein is CASSLGLVVDEQYF. The full variable domain, rest sourced from reference TRBV5-4 and TRBJ2-7, is ETGVTQSPTHLIKTRGQQVTLRCSSQSGHNTVSWYQQALGQGPQFIFQYYREEENGRGNFPPRFSGLQFPNYSSELNVNALELDDSALYLCASSLGLVVDEQYFGPGTRLTVT.

V is TRBV6-6 and J is TRBJ2-3, with 11 bases identical to TRBD2. With V trimmed by 6 bases and J by 4 bases, 3 bases remained unmatched. Germline CDR1 is MNHNY and CDR2 is SVGAGI (reference sequence). This CDR3 is built from 14 residues. CDR3 in amino acids: CASSGLAGADTQYF. The CDR3 bases are TGTGCCAGCAGCGGACTAGCGGGCGCAGATACGCAGTATTTT.

This chain connects TRBV10-3 to TRBJ2-3; D call uncertain. Germline V gene sequence: CDR1 ENHRY, CDR2 SYGVKD. Trimming pared 2 bases from V and 3 bases from J, leaving 6 bases between. The CDR3 is 13 amino acids. The CDR3 sequence: CAISESMTDTQYF. The CDR3 bases are TGTGCCATCAGTGAGAGTATGACAGATACGCAGTATTTT.

This rearrangement joins TRBV6-1 to TRBJ2-1, with a weak D call TRBD1 (5 bases). With 2 bases removed from V and 2 bases from J, the gap between germline ends came to 13 bases. There are 16 residues in the CDR3. CDR1 MNHNS and CDR2 SASEGT come from the germline V gene. The CDR3: CASSERAGPTYNEQFF. As DNA, the CDR3 is TGTGCCAGCAGTGAAAGGGCAGGGCCCACCTACAATGAGCAGTTCTTC.

This chain uses TRBV10-3 with TRBJ2-3; TRBD2 matches 7 bases. The CDR3 has 15 amino acids. Germline CDR1 and CDR2: ENHRY and SYGVKD. V shed 4 bases, J shed 4 bases, and the junction held 8 bases outside the gene matches. CDR3 in amino acids: CAISAGGRGADTQYF. Here the CDR3 DNA reads TGTGCCATCAGTGCAGGCGGGAGAGGGGCAGATACGCAGTATTTT.

The V and J genes are TRBV6-5 and TRBJ2-3; D call uncertain. CDR3 size: 14 residues. Trimming took 4 bases from V and 2 from J, leaving 10 bases between them. Germline V gives CDR1 MNHEY, CDR2 SVGAGI. This CDR3 is CASSSFTNTDTQYF. CDR3 DNA: TGTGCCAGCAGTTCATTCACAAACACAGATACGCAGTATTTT.

The chain joins TRBV9 to TRBJ1-4, with 9 bases that match TRBD1. Germline CDR1 SGDLS, CDR2 YYNGEE. The CDR3 has 15 amino acids. The J segment lost 4 bases and the V segment lost 4 bases, leaving 5 bases of the junction unmatched. The CDR3 DNA sequence: TGTGCCAGCAGCACACAGGGGGCAGGTAATGAAAAACTGTTTTTT. It translates to CASSTQGAGNEKLFF.

As to this clone: One junction end does not reproduce the germline sequence, and a read error may be involved. The rearrangement links TRBV4-1 to TRBJ2-2; possible D gene TRBD1, 5 bases. CDR3 length: 17 residues. Germline-derived CDR1 and CDR2 are MGHRA and YSYEKL. Here the CDR3 DNA reads TGCGCCAGCAGGCAAGAATGGGCAGGGTCTTACACCGGGGAGCTGTTTTTT. It codes for CASRQEWAGSYTGELFF.